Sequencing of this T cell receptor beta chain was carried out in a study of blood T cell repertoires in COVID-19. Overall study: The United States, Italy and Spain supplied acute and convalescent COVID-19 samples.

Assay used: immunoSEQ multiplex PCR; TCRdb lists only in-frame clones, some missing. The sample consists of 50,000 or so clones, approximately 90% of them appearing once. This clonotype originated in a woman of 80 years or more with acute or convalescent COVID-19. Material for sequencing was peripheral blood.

In DNA form, the CDR3 reads TGTGCCAGCAGCTTAGCCGGGACAGGGGGCGAGCAGTACTTC. It yields the protein CASSLAGTGGEQYF. J is TRBJ2-7 and V is TRBV7-2; TRBD1 matches at 11 bases. The germline V gene has CDR1 SGHTA and CDR2 FQGNSA. V lost 0 bases to trimming and J lost 6 bases; unmatched junction nucleotides: 1. The CDR3 is made up of 14 amino acids. The variable domain in full, with the rest retrieved from reference TRBV7-2 and TRBJ2-7, is GAGVSQSPSNKVTEKGKDVELRCDPISGHTALYWYRQSLGQGLEFLIYFQGNSAPDKSGLPSDRFSAERTGGSVSTLTIQRTQQEDSAVYLCASSLAGTGGEQYFGPGTRLTVT.